This T cell receptor beta chain was identified during a study of blood T cells in healthy people across ages. CDR3 length: 17 amino acids. The V gene's germline CDR1 is SEHNR and CDR2 FQNEAQ (reference sequence). V lost 5 bases to trimming and J lost 0 bases, with 19 bases between them. With regard to this clonotype: The antigen is not known.

General study results and limits: Versus aged donors, long-lived donors had higher diversity and more naive CD4+ cells. The unsorted PBMCs prevented any conclusive comparison of naive versus antigen-experienced cells.

A second about 6 to 12 cycle PCR used barcoded and J-beta primers. TCRdb passed the 5' RACE reads through MiXCR, listing each CDR3 protein once. The sample lists about 1.8 million distinct CDR3 sequences, 40% to 55% occurring once. The chain couples TRBV7-9 to TRBJ1-1, with TRBD1 as a possible D gene (5 bases). The sequenced sample was blood. The clonotype originates from a woman aged 40 to 49 in good health. CDR3 sequence reads: CASSHPPGAAMNTEAFF. CDR3 DNA: TGTGCCAGCAGCCACCCACCCGGGGCGGCAATGAACACTGAAGCTTTCTTT.